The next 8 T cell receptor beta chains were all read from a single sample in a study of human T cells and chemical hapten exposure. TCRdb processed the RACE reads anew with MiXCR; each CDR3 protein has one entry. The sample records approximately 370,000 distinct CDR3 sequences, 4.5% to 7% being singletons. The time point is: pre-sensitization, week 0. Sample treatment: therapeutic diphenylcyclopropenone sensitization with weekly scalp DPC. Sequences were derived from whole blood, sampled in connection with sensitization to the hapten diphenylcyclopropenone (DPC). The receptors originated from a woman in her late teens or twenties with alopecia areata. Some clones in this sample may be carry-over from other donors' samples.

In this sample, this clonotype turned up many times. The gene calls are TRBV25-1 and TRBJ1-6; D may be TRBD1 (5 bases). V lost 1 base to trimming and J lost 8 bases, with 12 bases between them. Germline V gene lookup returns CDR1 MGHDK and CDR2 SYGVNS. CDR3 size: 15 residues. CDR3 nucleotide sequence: TGTGCCAGCAGTGAATGGGGGGTCATGGATTCACCCCTCCACTTT. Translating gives CASSEWGVMDSPLHF.

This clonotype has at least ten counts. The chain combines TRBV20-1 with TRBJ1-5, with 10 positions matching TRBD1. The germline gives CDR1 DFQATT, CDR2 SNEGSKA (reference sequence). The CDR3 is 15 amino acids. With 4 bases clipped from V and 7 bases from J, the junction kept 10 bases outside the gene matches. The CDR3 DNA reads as TGCAGTGCTACATACCTTGGACAGGGGGGACAGCCCCAGCATTTT. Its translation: CSATYLGQGGQPQHF.

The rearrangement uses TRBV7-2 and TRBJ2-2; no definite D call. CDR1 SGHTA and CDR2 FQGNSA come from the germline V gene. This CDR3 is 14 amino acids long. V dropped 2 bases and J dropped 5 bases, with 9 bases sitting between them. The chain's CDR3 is CASSLIVRTGELFF. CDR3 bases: TGTGCCAGCAGCTTAATTGTTAGGACCGGGGAGCTGTTTTTT.

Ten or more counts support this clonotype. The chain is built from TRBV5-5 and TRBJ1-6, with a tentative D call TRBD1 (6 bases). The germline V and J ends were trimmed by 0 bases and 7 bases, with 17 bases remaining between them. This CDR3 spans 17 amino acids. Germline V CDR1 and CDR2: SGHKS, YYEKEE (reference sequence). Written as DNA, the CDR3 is TGTGCCAGCAGCTTGGCCCCTACAGGGATGGCGAATTCACCCCTCCACTTT. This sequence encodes CASSLAPTGMANSPLHF. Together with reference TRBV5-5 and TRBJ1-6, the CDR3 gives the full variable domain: DAGVTQSPTHLIKTRGQQVTLRCSPISGHKSVSWYQQVLGQGPQFIFQYYEKEERGRGNFPDRFSARQFPNYSSELNVNALLLGDSALYLCASSLAPTGMANSPLHFGNGTRLTVT.

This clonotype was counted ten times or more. Here the CDR3 reads CSARDLEGGEVPEAFF. In DNA form, the CDR3 reads TGCAGTGCTAGAGATCTCGAGGGAGGGGAGGTCCCTGAAGCTTTCTTT. The V and J genes are TRBV20-1 and TRBJ1-1; TRBD1 might be the D (5 bases). Germline loops: CDR1 DFQATT, CDR2 SNEGSKA (reference sequence). V lost 0 bases to trimming and J lost 6 bases, with 20 bases between them. This CDR3 has 16 amino acids.

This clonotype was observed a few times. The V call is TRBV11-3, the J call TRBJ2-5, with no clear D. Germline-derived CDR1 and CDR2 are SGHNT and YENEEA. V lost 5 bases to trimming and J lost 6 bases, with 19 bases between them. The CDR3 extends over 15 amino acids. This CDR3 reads CASSHPRFPLKTQYF. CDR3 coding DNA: TGTGCCAGCAGCCACCCCAGGTTCCCCCTGAAGACCCAGTACTTC. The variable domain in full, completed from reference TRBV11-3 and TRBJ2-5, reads EAGVVQSPRYKIIEKKQPVAFWCNPISGHNTLYWYLQNLGQGPELLIRYENEEAVDDSQLPKDRFSAERLKGVDSTLKIQPAELGDSAVYLCASSHPRFPLKTQYFGPGTRLLVL.

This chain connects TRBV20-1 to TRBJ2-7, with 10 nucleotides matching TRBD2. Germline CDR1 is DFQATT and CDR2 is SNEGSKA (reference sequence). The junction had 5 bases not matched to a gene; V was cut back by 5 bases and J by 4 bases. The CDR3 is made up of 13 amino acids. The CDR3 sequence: CSARAGGRYEQYF. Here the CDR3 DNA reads TGCAGTGCTCGAGCGGGGGGGCGATACGAGCAGTACTTC.

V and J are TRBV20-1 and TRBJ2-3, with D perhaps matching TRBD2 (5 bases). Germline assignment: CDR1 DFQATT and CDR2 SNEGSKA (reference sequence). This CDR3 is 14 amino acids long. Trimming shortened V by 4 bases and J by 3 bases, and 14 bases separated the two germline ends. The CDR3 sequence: CSAKGGWVTDTQYF. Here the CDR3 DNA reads TGCAGTGCTAAAGGAGGTTGGGTTACAGATACGCAGTATTTT.